These 22 T cell receptor beta chains came from one sample sequenced in a study of blood T cell repertoires in COVID-19 (dated by TCRdb to the early 2020s). The receptor library was made with the immunoSEQ multiplex PCR assay. TCRdb limited this immuneACCESS table to in-frame rearrangements with V and J called. A share of clones is missing; checked studies link under half to unresolved V genes, and the rest is unexplained. The sample has hundreds of thousands of clones on record, approximately 88% of them singletons. The ten largest clones capture roughly 0.8% of the sample. Source material: peripheral blood. All receptors derive from a woman in her thirties with acute or convalescent COVID-19.

V is TRBV5-1 and J is TRBJ2-2, with 9 bases aligning to TRBD1. The CDR3 sequence is 15 residues long. Germline lookup yields CDR1 SGHRS and CDR2 YFSETQ. J was trimmed by 6 bases and V by 2 bases; bases with no gene match: 5. CDR3 residues: CASSLPGQGSGELFF. CDR3 DNA: TGCGCCAGCAGCTTACCGGGACAGGGCTCCGGGGAGCTGTTTTTT.

V and J are TRBV25-1 and TRBJ1-2; a weak D match, TRBD1 (6 bases). The germline V gene has CDR1 MGHDK and CDR2 SYGVNS. V gave up 3 bases and J gave up 8 bases, with 16 bases separating them. The CDR3 extends over 14 amino acids. DNA of the CDR3: TGTGCCAGCAGTGACTCGCAGGGGTATCGAGGCTACACCTTC. This codes for CASSDSQGYRGYTF.

The rearrangement links TRBV5-4 to TRBJ1-2; TRBD1 matches at 9 bases. The CDR3 runs 15 residues. V shed 3 bases, J shed 2 bases, and the junction held 5 bases outside the gene matches. CDR1 and CDR2 from the germline V gene are SGHNT and YYREEE (reference sequence). CDR3 sequence reads: CASSSGTGGNYGYTF. The CDR3, as DNA: TGTGCCAGCAGCTCGGGTACAGGGGGCAACTATGGCTACACCTTC.

This chain uses TRBV6-6 with TRBJ2-7; 9 bases fit TRBD1. Per the germline V gene, CDR1 is MNHNY and CDR2 is SVGAGI (reference sequence). This CDR3 has 14 amino acids. J gave up 1 base and V 8 bases, and 6 bases lay outside the gene matches. The CDR3 bases are TGTGCCAGCGGCCCACAGGGGGCGTCCTACGAGCAGTACTTC. It encodes CASGPQGASYEQYF.

This chain uses TRBV27 with TRBJ1-1, with D perhaps TRBD1 (6 bases). Germline values: CDR1 MNHEY, CDR2 SMNVEV (reference sequence). This CDR3 has 14 residues. V was cut by 3 bases and J by 1 base, with 9 bases left in between. CDR3 in DNA: TGTGCCAGCAGTTTTCGGACAGAGAACACTGAAGCTTTCTTT. Translated, it gives CASSFRTENTEAFF.

The chain couples TRBV7-9 to TRBJ2-1, with TRBD2 matching over 8 bases. This CDR3 contains 16 residues. Looked up from germline, CDR1 is SEHNR and CDR2 is FQNEAQ (reference sequence). V dropped 4 bases and J dropped 1; count of bases not matched to a gene: 6. The CDR3 loop is CASSYRLALSYNEQFF. CDR3 DNA: TGTGCCAGCAGCTACCGACTAGCGCTTTCCTACAATGAGCAGTTCTTC.

The genes are TRBV3-1 (or the pseudogene TRBV3-2) and TRBJ2-1; D may be TRBD2 (5 bases). Trimming pared 4 bases from V and 4 bases from J, leaving 17 bases between. There are 16 residues in the CDR3. Germline CDR1 and CDR2: LGHDT and YNNKEL (reference sequence). The CDR3 here is CASSPPRGSSYNEQFF. The CDR3 nucleotides are TGTGCCAGCAGCCCCCCCCGGGGTAGCAGTTACAATGAGCAGTTCTTC.

Only a few counts were recorded for this clone. The rearrangement uses TRBV9 and TRBJ2-3; 12 positions agree with TRBD1. This CDR3 is built from 15 residues. V lost 4 bases to trimming and J lost 4 bases; unmatched junction nucleotides: 4. In germline, CDR1 is SGDLS, CDR2 YYNGEE. As DNA, the CDR3 is TGTGCCAGCAGCCGAGGGACAGGGGGCGCAGATACGCAGTATTTT. It yields the protein CASSRGTGGADTQYF.

This sequence joins TRBV28 and TRBJ2-5; the match to TRBD1 covers 11 bases. Germline V lookup: CDR1 MDHEN, CDR2 SYDVKM. This CDR3 region has 19 residues. J lost 1 base, V lost 6 bases, and 16 bases had no gene match. The CDR3 nucleotides read TGTGCCAGCAGCCCGGACAGGGGGCGGACAGGAAGAGTCCAAGAGACCCAGTACTTC. It yields the protein CASSPDRGRTGRVQETQYF.

The chain has TRBV19 and TRBJ1-5; perhaps TRBD1 as D (6 bases). CDR1 LNHDA and CDR2 SQIVND come from the germline V gene (reference sequence). V was pared by 3 bases and J by 3 bases, with 12 bases between. CDR3 length: 15 residues. The CDR3 sequence is CASSISDRPNQPQHF. The CDR3, as DNA: TGTGCCAGTAGTATCTCTGACAGGCCCAATCAGCCCCAGCATTTT.

The rearrangement joins TRBV5-4 to TRBJ2-7; 8 nucleotides match TRBD2. Germline CDR1 reads SGHNT; CDR2 reads YYREEE (reference sequence). The CDR3 is 18 residues long. Trimming took 4 bases from V and 5 from J; bases not matched to a gene: 20. The CDR3 here is CASSNTREVGTRSNEQYF. DNA of the CDR3: TGTGCCAGCAGCAACACACGTGAGGTGGGGACTAGGTCGAACGAGCAGTACTTC.

The genes are TRBV19 and TRBJ2-1, with TRBD1 matching 8 bases. Germline V gives CDR1 LNHDA, CDR2 SQIVND (reference sequence). The CDR3 sequence is 14 residues long. Trimming at V came to 10 bases and at J to 2 bases, leaving 7 bases not matched to a gene. This chain's CDR3 is CATKQGATYNEQFF. Written as DNA, the CDR3 is TGTGCCACCAAGCAGGGGGCCACCTACAATGAGCAGTTCTTC.

Only one count was recorded for this clone. The chain employs TRBV20-1 and TRBJ1-2; 7 bases align to TRBD1. Germline V gene lookup returns CDR1 DFQATT and CDR2 SNEGSKA (reference sequence). Trimming removed 3 bases from V and 7 bases from J; junction bases left unmatched: 11. This CDR3 region has 14 residues. CDR3 sequence: CSASEFEGAGGYTF. CDR3 in DNA: TGCAGTGCTAGTGAATTCGAGGGGGCAGGTGGCTACACCTTC.

This clone was detected once. The chain uses TRBV4-3 and TRBJ2-1, with TRBD2 identical over 11 bases. Looked up from germline, CDR1 is LGHNA and CDR2 is YSLEER. CDR3 length: 15 amino acids. Germline trimming cut 2 bases from V and 6 bases from J; bases unmatched to any gene: 3. The CDR3 protein is CASSQRLAGFNEQFF. The CDR3 nucleotides are TGCGCCAGCAGCCAACGACTAGCGGGATTCAATGAGCAGTTCTTC.

The gene calls are TRBV5-1 and TRBJ1-4; 8 bases fit TRBD1. Trimming at V came to 0 bases and at J to 7 bases, leaving 8 bases not matched to a gene. Germline CDR1 SGHRS, CDR2 YFSETQ. The CDR3 length is 16 residues. The CDR3 spells CASSLEQGALSEKLFF. The CDR3 DNA reads as TGCGCCAGCAGCTTGGAGCAGGGGGCGCTAAGTGAAAAACTGTTTTTT.

This clone was counted once. The chain uses TRBV19 and TRBJ1-1; D may be TRBD1 (5 bases). The germline V gene has CDR1 LNHDA and CDR2 SQIVND (reference sequence). Trimming removed 5 bases at V and 3 bases at J, with 16 bases between. The CDR3 totals 15 residues. For the CDR3, the DNA is TGTGCCAGTAGTTGGCAGGGACTTAAGGACACTGAAGCTTTCTTT. This codes for CASSWQGLKDTEAFF.

The J gene is TRBJ2-7, the V gene TRBV15; 11 bases agree with TRBD1. This CDR3 has 15 residues. Trimming removed 1 base from V and 4 bases from J; junction bases left unmatched: 3. CDR1 and CDR2 from the germline V gene are LNHNV and YYDKDF (reference sequence). The CDR3 DNA reads TGTGCCACCAGCAGAGCCGGGACAGGGGGTTACGAGCAGTACTTC. Translating gives CATSRAGTGGYEQYF.

The chain employs TRBV7-8 and TRBJ2-1, with 12 bases fitting TRBD2. V was clipped by 5 bases and J by 10 bases; unmatched bases: 9. This CDR3 region has 15 residues. In germline, CDR1 is SGHVS, CDR2 FQNEAQ. The chain's CDR3 is CASSKRLAGDREQFF. Written as DNA, the CDR3 is TGTGCCAGCAGCAAACGACTAGCGGGAGATCGGGAGCAGTTCTTC.

V gene TRBV30 combines with J gene TRBJ1-6; 7 bases are shared with TRBD1. J lost 5 bases, V lost 3 bases, and 7 bases had no gene match. The CDR3 is made up of 15 amino acids. CDR1 is GTSNPN and CDR2 is SVGIG in the germline V gene (reference sequence). This CDR3 reads CAWSRSTGNNSPLHF. The CDR3 DNA reads TGTGCCTGGAGCCGATCGACAGGGAATAATTCACCCCTCCACTTT.

The chain has TRBV29-1 and TRBJ2-1; D unclear. CDR1 and CDR2 (germline): SQVTM, ANQGSEA. V lost 6 bases and J lost 6, with 6 bases in between. The CDR3 spans 10 residues. CDR3 sequence reads: CSVLTNEQFF. CDR3 sequence (DNA): TGCAGCGTCCTAACCAATGAGCAGTTCTTC.

The chain joins TRBV21-1 to TRBJ2-4; TRBD1, the table's D call, lacks a check against the DNA. TRBV21-1 is designated a pseudogene. The CDR3 is made up of 17 amino acids. The CDR3 bases are TGTGCCAGCAGCAGGGGACAGGGGCGCAATGACAAAAACATTCAGTACTTC. Amino acids: CASSRGQGRNDKNIQYF.

In this sample, this clone turned up once. This chain uses TRBV7-2 with TRBJ2-3; 7 bases line up with TRBD2. V was clipped by 2 bases and J by 5 bases; unmatched bases: 16. The CDR3 runs 18 residues. Germline assignment: CDR1 SGHTA and CDR2 FQGNSA. The CDR3: CASSLQIGVAGALDTQYF. CDR3 DNA sequence: TGTGCCAGCAGCTTACAGATCGGTGTCGCGGGAGCGTTAGATACGCAGTATTTT.